This T cell receptor (beta chain) comes out of a study of T cells in Graves' hyperthyroidism and ophthalmopathy. Across the whole study: Upon initial diagnosis and before any treatment, peripheral blood was collected. Study-wide findings and caveats: Progression to ophthalmopathy was predicted a median of 6.5 months early. The majority of expanded thyroid clonotypes above 0.001 also appeared in blood.

Based on clinical symptoms, serum thyroxine and TRAb, thyroid ultrasound and orbital computed tomography, diagnoses were reached. Points on this clonotype: The antigen remains undetermined.

There were TCR beta CDR3 regions amplified from RNA transcripts. The HTBI set primed first-round TCR CDR3 RT-PCR. TCRdb reprocessed the multiplex PCR reads with MiXCR, giving one entry per CDR3 protein. The data show 700,000 to 950,000 distinct CDR3 sequences, with approximately 40% seen just once and less than 35% held by the top ten. The trim removed 6 bases at V and 4 bases at J, leaving 6 bases unmatched. The CDR3 covers 13 residues. Looked up from germline, CDR1 is SNHLY and CDR2 is FYNNEI. The chain combines TRBV2 with TRBJ2-7; 7 bases align to TRBD1. Sequencing input: blood. The clonotype was recovered from a woman aged 40-49 years with Graves' hyperthyroidism. CDR3 in DNA: TGTGCCAGCAGGGCCGGGACAGTATACGAGCAGTACTTC. It codes for CASRAGTVYEQYF.